These T cell receptor beta chains were read from a single sample in a study of T cell clonotyping in hematopoietic cell transplantation. Assay used: immunoSEQ multiplex PCR; TCRdb lists only in-frame clones, some missing. The table shows 26,000 or so clones, with 82% occurring only once. Sequencing used peripheral blood mononuclear cells, obtained before stem cell transplant. The receptors stem from a man in his forties with acute myeloid leukemia. Some clones in this sample may be carry-over from other donors' samples. The CDR3 runs from the conserved cysteine through the conserved F or W. Each record gives: V gene, J gene, CDR3 protein.

TRBV2	TRBJ2-1	CASSELGGIPYNEQFF
TRBV5-6	TRBJ2-3	CASSVAGGYGTDTQYF
TRBV6-1	TRBJ1-1	CASALEDTEAFF
TRBV10-3	TRBJ2-1	CAIGGVAGYNEQFF
TRBV4-1	TRBJ1-5	CASSQDRSGQGSAQHF
TRBV6-6	TRBJ1-2	CASSYSRTGSYGYTF
TRBV6-5	TRBJ1-1	CASSYPSGTVNTEAFF
TRBV6-5	TRBJ1-1	CASTPDGNTEAFF
TRBV30	TRBJ2-7	CAWSVARDRVSSYEQYF
TRBV5-1	TRBJ1-2	CASSFQGADDGYTF
TRBV2	TRBJ1-6	CASSEELTNSPLHF
TRBV9	TRBJ2-6	CASSVVGSGANVLTF
TRBV30	TRBJ1-4	CAWSTRWQGEKLFF
TRBV5-1	TRBJ2-5	CASSLFTGPPQETQYF
TRBV4-3	TRBJ2-7	CASSAGQGIGEQYF
TRBV10-3	TRBJ2-1	CASVGLHNEQFF
TRBV5-1	TRBJ2-7	CASSLGVGPEEQYF
TRBV6-5	TRBJ2-3	CASSYEGWRGDTQYF
TRBV6-4	TRBJ2-6	CASSESGANVLTF
TRBV4-1	TRBJ1-4	CASSQSNLGTGGKLFF
TRBV7-2	TRBJ2-2	CASSDLPRVVTGELFF
TRBV7-8	TRBJ2-7	CASSFGTRLLYEQYF
TRBV2	TRBJ1-5	CASRGDSNQPQHF
TRBV7-8	TRBJ2-2	CASTTNSGTGELFF
TRBV7-7	TRBJ1-1	CASSHGQVERGVTEAFF
TRBV10-1	TRBJ2-2	CASSTNTGELFF
TRBV4-3	TRBJ2-7	CASSQERGYYEQYF
TRBV30	TRBJ1-1	CAWSTSRAEAFF
TRBV7-6	TRBJ2-7	CASSSGQGGYEQYF
TRBV19	TRBJ1-6	CASSMGKDGSSYNSPLHF
TRBV4-3	TRBJ1-5	CASSQEVHNQPQHF
TRBV6-5	TRBJ1-1	CASGPQGVNTEAFF
TRBV5-1	TRBJ1-1	CASSSLTGRNTEAFF
TRBV6-5	TRBJ1-6	CASTGGRHSPLHF
TRBV7-2	TRBJ2-1	CASSSSSGSYNEQFF
TRBV5-1	TRBJ2-7	CASSLEGLFPYEQYF
TRBV4-2	TRBJ1-1	CASSPPTVLNTEAFF